Shown below are 5 T cell receptor beta chains from a single sample sequenced in a study of identical twins. TCRdb reprocessed the 5' RACE reads with MiXCR, giving one entry per CDR3 protein. The sample lists approximately 470,000 distinct CDR3 sequences; approximately 15% were seen once. In addition, the sample was reused for a study of yellow fever vaccine responses in identical twins.

Sequencing used CD4+ T cells sorted from blood. These receptors were collected from a woman between 18 and 29 years old in good health.

The rearrangement joins TRBV18 to TRBJ2-2, with D unresolved. Germline V CDR1 and CDR2: KGHSH, LQKENI. Trimming took off 1 base at V and 4 bases at J, with 10 bases between the two ends. This CDR3 spans 15 amino acids. CDR3 nucleotides: TGTGCCAGCTCACCACTCGCCGAGACCACCGGGGAGCTGTTTTTT. Its protein is CASSPLAETTGELFF. Full variable domain (rest looked up from reference TRBV18 and TRBJ2-2): NAGVMQNPRHLVRRRGQEARLRCSPMKGHSHVYWYRQLPEEGLKFMVYLQKENIIDESGMPKERFSAEFPKEGPSILRIQQVVRGDSAAYFCASSPLAETTGELFFGEGSRLTVL.

Only a few counts were recorded for this clonotype. The chain uses TRBV7-9 and TRBJ2-7, with 10 bases matching TRBD1. The CDR3 covers 14 residues. From germline, CDR1 is SEHNR and CDR2 FQNEAQ (reference sequence). V was clipped by 5 bases and J by 5 bases; unmatched bases: 6. As DNA, the CDR3 is TGTGCCAGCAGCGCCGGGACAGGGGCCAACGAGCAGTACTTC. Amino acid sequence: CASSAGTGANEQYF.

This clonotype appeared a few times. The V and J genes are TRBV20-1 and TRBJ2-1; 11 nucleotides match TRBD1. The CDR3 runs to 15 residues. CDR1 is DFQATT, CDR2 SNEGSKA, per germline (reference sequence). V lost 6 bases and J lost 6; bases outside the gene matches: 10. CDR3 sequence reads: CSADSSGTGGNEQFF. The CDR3 nucleotides are TGCAGTGCCGATTCCTCCGGGACAGGGGGCAATGAGCAGTTCTTC.

There are a few counts of this clonotype. This chain links TRBV7-9 with TRBJ2-5; TRBD1 aligns across 11 bases. From germline, CDR1 is SEHNR and CDR2 FQNEAQ (reference sequence). The trim removed 5 bases at V and 5 bases at J, leaving 7 bases unmatched. This CDR3 spans 15 amino acids. The CDR3 loop is CASSPGQGAFETQYF. CDR3 nucleotide sequence: TGTGCCAGCAGCCCTGGACAGGGGGCTTTCGAGACCCAGTACTTC.

This clonotype has only a few counts. The genes are TRBV5-1 and TRBJ2-5; TRBD1 aligns across 9 bases. This CDR3 is built from 15 residues. V was clipped by 3 bases and J by 5 bases; unmatched bases: 8. CDR1 is SGHRS and CDR2 is YFSETQ in the germline V gene. CDR3 bases: TGCGCCAGCAGCTCCGGGGACAGGGTAGAGGAGACCCAGTACTTC. Amino acids: CASSSGDRVEETQYF.